This TCR beta chain was obtained from a study of blood T cells in healthy people across ages. Ranging in age from about 6 to 100, the donors were healthy Caucasian individuals from Russia. Together with a sample-barcoded 5' primer, a J-beta primer mix was included in a second PCR lasting roughly 6 to 12 cycles. TCRdb ran MiXCR on the 5' RACE reads and lists one entry per CDR3 protein. The sample has approximately 830,000 distinct CDR3 sequences, approximately 59% seen once. Findings and caveats of the study: In long-lived donors, naive CD4+ cell counts and diversity exceeded those of aged donors.

The CDR3 length is 11 residues. V lost 6 bases and J 7 bases, leaving 10 bases between the germline ends. Germline loops: CDR1 MNHEY, CDR2 SVGAGI. Turning to this clonotype: As yet, its antigen is unknown.

Sequencing used blood. This clonotype was obtained from a man aged 25-40 years in good health. The chain is built from TRBV6-5 and TRBJ2-7; no clear D. CDR3 region: CASRSVGEQYF. For the CDR3, the DNA is TGTGCCAGCAGGTCCGTAGGGGAGCAGTACTTC.